This TCR beta chain emerged from a study of human T cells and chemical hapten exposure. Study information: The patch tests put 0.01% DPC on the skin of the upper back and were read 6 days later.

There are a few counts of this clonotype. The antigen remains unidentified. The ends lost 4 bases at V and 3 bases at J; junction bases unmatched: 8. CDR1 is SEHNR and CDR2 is FQNEAQ in the germline V gene (reference sequence). The CDR3 is 17 residues long. Whole-study findings and limits: Controls had significantly fewer large CDR3 similarity clusters than were formed by expanded TCRs.

Sample time point: patch test 2, 6 weeks after DPC sensitization. Regarding treatment: therapeutic diphenylcyclopropenone sensitization with weekly scalp DPC. The study drew its donors from alopecia patients who were 18 to 70 years old and suitable for DPC. TCRdb redid the calling of the RACE reads with MiXCR, one entry per CDR3 protein. The repertoire includes roughly 96,000 distinct CDR3 sequences, 9.3% of them detected once, and 2% to 2.5% sits in the top ten. This receptor was obtained from a woman aged 40 to 50 with alopecia areata. Some clones in this sample may be carry-over from other donors' samples. V and J are TRBV7-9 and TRBJ2-2; 10 bases match TRBD1. The source was whole blood, collected in connection with sensitization to the hapten diphenylcyclopropenone (DPC). CDR3 bases: TGTGCCAGCAGCTCGTACCGGGACAGGGGTTACACCGGGGAGCTGTTTTTT. Translated, it gives CASSSYRDRGYTGELFF.